These 5 T cell receptor beta chains were all obtained from the same sample, sequenced in a study of PD-1 blockade in classical Hodgkin lymphoma (dated by TCRdb to the early 2020s). The protocol used for the library was the immunoSEQ multiplex PCR assay. Held by TCRdb, this immuneACCESS table contains in-frame sequences only and omits some clones. Under half of the omission traces to an unresolved V gene where checked; the cause of the rest is unknown. For this sample there are about 12,000 clones; roughly 81% appear just once. The ten most abundant clones make up just over 35% of the sample. What this sample's time point label stands for: cycle 4 day 1 (C4D1), after around six weeks of nivolumab. Relapse after autologous stem cell transplantation had occurred in all trial patients, and cohorts A, B and C were distinguished by prior brentuximab vedotin exposure. CD8+ T cells were purified from thawed PBMCs by magnetic negative selection with a Miltenyi CD8+ T cell isolation kit.

The sample consisted of CD8+ T cells from blood, taken before the fourth cycle of nivolumab. The receptor source for this set is a human donor with classical Hodgkin lymphoma. The donor label of this sample is uncertain.

This chain uses TRBV6-5 with TRBJ2-5, with 10 bases fitting TRBD2. CDR3 length: 16 amino acids. V was clipped by 4 bases and J by 2 bases; unmatched bases: 7. CDR1 is MNHEY, CDR2 SVGAGI, per germline. Here the CDR3 reads CASSFTGTSVQETQYF. As DNA, the CDR3 is TGTGCCAGCAGTTTTACCGGGACTAGCGTACAAGAGACCCAGTACTTC.

The rearrangement links TRBV25-1 to TRBJ2-1; the D is unclear. V was clipped by 8 bases and J by 5 bases, with 10 bases between them. The germline V gene has CDR1 MGHDK and CDR2 SYGVNS. There are 12 residues in the CDR3. CDR3 amino acids: CASRLGNNEQFF. Here the CDR3 DNA reads TGTGCCAGCCGGCTAGGGAACAATGAGCAGTTCTTC.

The chain combines TRBV14 with TRBJ2-7; D unresolved. Looked up from germline, CDR1 is SGHDN and CDR2 is FVKESK. V shed 2 bases and J shed 2 bases, with 4 bases lying between them. The CDR3 covers 12 residues. This CDR3 is CASSQTAYEQYF. The CDR3 nucleotides read TGTGCCAGCAGCCAAACGGCCTACGAGCAGTACTTC. The whole variable domain, remainder taken from reference TRBV14 and TRBJ2-7, is EAGVTQFPSHSVIEKGQTVTLRCDPISGHDNLYWYRRVMGKEIKFLLHFVKESKQDESGMPNNRFLAERTGGTYSTLKVQPAELEDSGVYFCASSQTAYEQYFGPGTRLTVT.

The genes are TRBV5-6 and TRBJ2-6; 12 bases map to TRBD2. From germline, CDR1 is SGHDT and CDR2 YYEEEE. The trim removed 2 bases at V and 3 bases at J, leaving 3 bases unmatched. There are 17 residues in the CDR3. CDR3 DNA sequence: TGTGCCAGCAGCTTTGGACTAGCGGGATTTGGGGCCAACGTCCTGACTTTC. Amino acids: CASSFGLAGFGANVLTF.

This rearrangement joins TRBV4-2 to TRBJ2-3; TRBD2 matches 9 bases. This CDR3 region has 16 residues. The V and J ends lost 1 base and 1 base, in that order; junction bases with no gene match: 3. Germline V gene data show CDR1 as LGHNA and CDR2 as YNFKEQ. CDR3 protein: CASSQVLAGGTDTQYF. The CDR3 DNA is TGTGCCAGCAGCCAAGTATTAGCGGGAGGCACAGATACGCAGTATTTT.